These 22 T cell receptor beta chains share one sample of origin, sequenced in a study of T cells in Graves' hyperthyroidism and ophthalmopathy. Template material for amplifying TCR beta CDR3 regions consisted of RNA transcripts. Primed by the HTBI set, a first-round RT-PCR was run on the TCR CDR3. In TCRdb, the multiplex PCR reads were re-called with MiXCR into one record per CDR3 protein. The table lists some 510,000 distinct CDR3 sequences, around 46% of them singletons, with about 8.2% in the top ten. Sequenced sample: peripheral blood or thyroid tissue (not recorded which). These receptors were taken from a woman aged 18-30 years with Graves' hyperthyroidism.

With regard to this clonotype: This sequence may be a read error, since a much larger clone differs from it by one base. Given the absence of the conserved phenylalanine or tryptophan at the CDR3 end, a read error is likely. This chain connects TRBV11-2 to TRBJ2-2, with D tentatively TRBD2 (6 bases). Trimming took off 8 bases at V and 7 bases at J, with 8 bases between the two ends. CDR1 SGHAT and CDR2 FQNNGV come from the germline V gene. The CDR3 has 11 amino acids. The CDR3 DNA sequence: TGTGCCAGCTCGCGGGACGGGGAGCTGTTTCTT. This gives the protein CASSRDGELFL.

Ten or more counts support this clonotype. The V gene is TRBV7-3, the J gene TRBJ2-5, with D unresolved. Trimming stripped 3 bases from V and 1 base from J, with 6 bases between. Germline CDR1 is SGHTA and CDR2 is FQGTGA. CDR3 length: 13 amino acids. CDR3: CASSLNTQETQYF. The CDR3 coding sequence is TGTGCCAGCAGCTTGAATACCCAAGAGACCCAGTACTTC.

This clonotype was observed a single time. The V gene is TRBV12-3 or TRBV12-4, the J gene TRBJ1-1; D remains unclear. The CDR3 has 12 amino acids. Deletions cut 3 bases from V and 6 bases from J, with 8 bases between. The CDR3 sequence: CASSFYLSEAFF. CDR3 nucleotide sequence: TGTGCCAGCAGTTTTTACCTTTCTGAAGCTTTCTTT.

In its sample, this clonotype was seen many times. V and J are TRBV7-2 and TRBJ2-5, with D uncertain. Germline CDR1 is SGHTA and CDR2 is FQGNSA. Trimming shortened V by 5 bases and J by 4 bases, and 17 bases separated the two germline ends. This CDR3 is 15 amino acids long. DNA for the CDR3: TGTGCCAGCAGCCAAGATCCCATTACGGGAGAGACCCAGTACTTC. As protein: CASSQDPITGETQYF.

The chain joins TRBV25-1 to TRBJ1-6; D gene unclear. The germline V and J ends were trimmed by 4 bases and 9 bases, with 16 bases remaining between them. Germline V gene data show CDR1 as MGHDK and CDR2 as SYGVNS. This CDR3 is built from 15 residues. The CDR3 nucleotides are TGTGCCAGCAGTGCTAGCTTGGACTGGTCTTCACCCCTCCACTTT. Amino acid sequence: CASSASLDWSSPLHF.

This clonotype was observed at least ten times. J is TRBJ1-4 and V is TRBV19, with TRBD1 matching 10 bases. Germline V gene sequence: CDR1 LNHDA, CDR2 SQIVND (reference sequence). This CDR3 comprises 15 residues. With 4 bases clipped from V and 8 bases from J, the junction kept 7 bases outside the gene matches. This chain's CDR3 is CASSTAGQGMEKLFF. As DNA, the CDR3 is TGTGCCAGTAGTACCGCGGGACAGGGGATGGAAAAACTGTTTTTT.

The rearrangement joins TRBV2 to TRBJ1-4; D is unclear. V was shortened by 5 bases and J by 2 bases, with 15 bases between the two germline ends. Germline-derived CDR1 and CDR2 are SNHLY and FYNNEI. CDR3 length: 16 residues. The CDR3 DNA reads TGTGCCAGCAGTAACCGAAGGATGCGTACTAATGAAAAACTGTTTTTT. This translates into CASSNRRMRTNEKLFF. Variable domain in full (rest from reference TRBV2 and TRBJ1-4): EPEVTQTPSHQVTQMGQEVILRCVPISNHLYFYWYRQILGQKVEFLVSFYNNEISEKSEIFDDQFSVERPDGSNFTLKIRSTKLEDSAMYFCASSNRRMRTNEKLFFGSGTQLSVL.

About this clonotype itself: One end of the junction is discordant with germline, which a read error may explain. The chain combines TRBV20-1 with TRBJ1-1; possible D gene TRBD1, 6 bases. This CDR3 has 13 residues. CDR1 is DFQATT, CDR2 SNEGSKA, per germline (reference sequence). The CDR3 loop reads CSASGQLNTDAFF. The CDR3 nucleotides read TGCAGTGCTAGTGGACAGTTGAACACTGATGCTTTCTTT.

This chain joins TRBV25-1 and TRBJ2-2, with 8 nucleotides matching TRBD1. The CDR3 spans 15 residues. Trimming at V came to 5 bases and at J to 5 bases, leaving 7 bases not matched to a gene. Germline CDR1 reads MGHDK; CDR2 reads SYGVNS. The CDR3 sequence is CASSPGGVGTGELFF. The CDR3, as DNA: TGTGCCAGCAGTCCAGGGGGCGTCGGAACCGGGGAGCTGTTTTTT. The full variable domain, completed using reference TRBV25-1 and TRBJ2-2, is EADIYQTPRYLVIGTGKKITLECSQTMGHDKMYWYQQDPGMELHLIHYSYGVNSTEKGDLSSESTVSRIRTEHFPLTLESARPSHTSQYLCASSPGGVGTGELFFGEGSRLTVL.

The V and J genes are TRBV12-3 or TRBV12-4 and TRBJ2-5, with 8 nucleotides matching TRBD2. The CDR3 spans 12 residues. J lost 12 bases, V lost 6 bases, and 9 bases had no gene match. The CDR3 is CASSPPGLEKYF. The CDR3 DNA reads TGTGCCAGCAGCCCCCCGGGACTAGAAAAGTACTTC.

In regard to this clonotype: This may come from a read error, since a much larger clone is one base off. V is TRBV5-1 and J is TRBJ1-6; 7 bases agree with TRBD1. After removal of 5 bases from V and 10 bases from J, the junction contained 9 bases not matched to a gene. This CDR3 spans 14 amino acids. Germline CDR1 reads SGHRS; CDR2 reads YFSETQ. Written as DNA, the CDR3 is TGCGCCAGCAGTCCCGCAGGGGGACGATCACCCCTCCACTTT. This codes for CASSPAGGRSPLHF.

This clonotype was observed at least ten times. The V gene is TRBV7-2, the J gene TRBJ1-2; unclear D gene. CDR3 size: 12 residues. The germline CDR1 and CDR2 sequences are SGHTA and FQGNSA. Trimming pared 5 bases from V and 2 bases from J, leaving 6 bases between. CDR3 loop: CASSPSNYGYTF. In DNA, the CDR3 is TGTGCCAGCAGCCCCAGCAACTATGGCTACACCTTC.

This clonotype was seen only once. This chain joins TRBV29-1 and TRBJ1-1; possibly TRBD1 for D (6 bases). V lost 6 bases and J 9 bases, leaving 11 bases between the germline ends. The CDR3 runs to 10 residues. The germline gives CDR1 SQVTM, CDR2 ANQGSEA. CDR3 amino acids: CSVGTMKAFF. CDR3 bases: TGCAGCGTAGGGACAATGAAAGCTTTCTTT. Based on the CDR3 plus reference TRBV29-1 and TRBJ1-1, the full variable domain is SAVISQKPSRDICQRGTSLTIQCQVDSQVTMMFWYRQQPGQSLTLIATANQGSEATYESGFVIDKFPISRPNLTFSTLTVSNMSPEDSSIYLCSVGTMKAFFGQGTRLTVV.

This clonotype was seen more than once but under ten times. The genes are TRBV7-9 and TRBJ1-4, with TRBD1 as a possible D gene (5 bases). The CDR3 is made up of 15 amino acids. CDR1 SEHNR and CDR2 FQNEAQ come from the germline V gene (reference sequence). Trimming took 5 bases from V and 3 from J, leaving 13 bases between them. The CDR3 reads CASSRAGLANEKLFF. The CDR3, as DNA: TGTGCCAGCAGCCGAGCAGGGCTTGCTAATGAAAAACTGTTTTTT.

The chain uses TRBV10-3 and TRBJ2-5; 7 bases are shared with TRBD2. J gave up 0 bases and V 8 bases, and 6 bases lay outside the gene matches. The CDR3 is made up of 14 amino acids. Germline CDR1 reads ENHRY; CDR2 reads SYGVKD. The CDR3 DNA reads TGTGCCATCGCGCCTAGCGGTGACCAAGAGACCCAGTACTTC. Translating it yields CAIAPSGDQETQYF.

This clonotype has a count of ten or more. V gene TRBV7-8 combines with J gene TRBJ1-6; D unclear. V shed 5 bases and J shed 8 bases, with 10 bases lying between them. Germline CDR1 reads SGHVS; CDR2 reads FQNEAQ. The CDR3 is 13 residues long. For the CDR3, the DNA is TGTGCCAGCAGCCAAGAGTTCGATTCACCCCTCCACTTT. Its translation is CASSQEFDSPLHF.

In DNA, the CDR3 is TGTGCCAGCAAGACGGCCTCTGGACGGCAGCCCCAGCATTTT. Translated: CASKTASGRQPQHF. The chain couples TRBV19 to TRBJ1-5; D remains unclear. This CDR3 has 14 amino acids. V gave up 9 bases and J gave up 7 bases, with 19 bases separating them. Germline V gives CDR1 LNHDA, CDR2 SQIVND (reference sequence).

V gene TRBV7-6 combines with J gene TRBJ1-4; D gene ambiguous. Germline CDR1 is SGHVS and CDR2 is FNYEAQ. V lost 9 bases to trimming and J lost 2 bases, with 16 bases between them. This CDR3 is 15 amino acids long. The CDR3 sequence is CASDRKSQTNEKLFF. The CDR3 region has the DNA TGTGCCAGTGACCGGAAGAGTCAGACTAATGAAAAACTGTTTTTT.

This rearrangement joins TRBV9 to TRBJ2-5; D may be TRBD1 (7 bases). Trimming took off 0 bases at V and 2 bases at J, with 14 bases between the two ends. This CDR3 has 16 amino acids. In germline, CDR1 is SGDLS, CDR2 YYNGEE. CDR3 loop: CASSVAAGGSQETQYF. CDR3 coding DNA: TGTGCCAGCAGCGTAGCCGCAGGGGGGAGTCAAGAGACCCAGTACTTC.

This chain links TRBV11-2 with TRBJ2-5; D ambiguous. V gave up 1 base and J gave up 6 bases, with 9 bases separating them. The CDR3 consists of 13 residues. The V gene's germline CDR1 is SGHAT and CDR2 FQNNGV. CDR3 protein: CASSLVGEKTQYF. CDR3 DNA sequence: TGTGCCAGCAGCTTAGTAGGAGAAAAGACCCAGTACTTC.

This clonotype came up many times. V gene TRBV29-1 combines with J gene TRBJ1-1; D is possibly TRBD1 (6 bases). Trimming left V 1 base short and J 8 bases short, with 11 bases between. Germline V gene data show CDR1 as SQVTM and CDR2 as ANQGSEA. This CDR3 comprises 12 residues. The CDR3 region is CSVEVGRGEAFF. Written as DNA, the CDR3 is TGCAGCGTTGAAGTGGGCAGGGGCGAAGCTTTCTTT. Full variable domain (missing parts from reference TRBV29-1 and TRBJ1-1): SAVISQKPSRDICQRGTSLTIQCQVDSQVTMMFWYRQQPGQSLTLIATANQGSEATYESGFVIDKFPISRPNLTFSTLTVSNMSPEDSSIYLCSVEVGRGEAFFGQGTRLTVV.

The V and J genes are TRBV29-1 and TRBJ1-5, with D possibly being TRBD1 (5 bases). Germline CDR1 reads SQVTM; CDR2 reads ANQGSEA. V dropped 8 bases and J dropped 6 bases, with 11 bases sitting between them. The CDR3 sequence is 11 residues long. The CDR3 spells CSLDTGQPQHF. In DNA, the CDR3 is TGCAGCTTGGACACTGGTCAGCCCCAGCATTTT.